The present TCR beta chain was sequenced within a study of blood T cell repertoires in COVID-19. As for the study in general: Samples of COVID-19 (acute and convalescent) were obtained from the United States, Italy and Spain. T cells, B-cell-depleted T cells, or PBMCs provided the cDNA or gDNA that served as material.

The authors' processing: It was from reference gene primer amplification that nucleated cell counts were estimated. The repertoire was sequenced with immunoSEQ multiplex PCR; TCRdb's copy has only in-frame clones and lacks some. The DNA was the basis for D and trimming; V, J and clone size are from that table. This table holds nearly 110,000 clones, around 83% found once. This sequence was found in a man between 65 and 80 years old with acute or convalescent COVID-19. The sequenced material came from peripheral blood.

CDR3 sequence: CASSVASRTSANYGYTF. The DNA for the CDR3 is TGTGCCAGCAGCGTAGCTTCCAGGACTTCAGCTAACTATGGCTACACCTTC. The chain links TRBV9 to TRBJ1-2, with no clear D. There are 17 residues in the CDR3. In germline, CDR1 is SGDLS, CDR2 YYNGEE. The V gene lost 0 bases and the J gene lost 0 bases, with 15 bases spanning the gap.